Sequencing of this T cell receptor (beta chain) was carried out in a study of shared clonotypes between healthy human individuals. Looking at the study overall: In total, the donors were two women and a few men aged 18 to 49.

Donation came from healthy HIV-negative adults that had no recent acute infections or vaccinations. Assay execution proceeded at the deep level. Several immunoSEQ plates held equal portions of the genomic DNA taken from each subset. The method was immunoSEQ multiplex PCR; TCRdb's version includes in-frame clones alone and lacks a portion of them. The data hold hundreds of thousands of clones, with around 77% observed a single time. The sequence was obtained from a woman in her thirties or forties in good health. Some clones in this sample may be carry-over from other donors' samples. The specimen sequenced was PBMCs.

The CDR3 is CASSPGQGETEAFF. CDR3 nucleotide sequence: TGTGCCAGCTCTCCCGGACAGGGCGAGACTGAAGCTTTCTTT. This sequence joins TRBV18 and TRBJ1-1; TRBD1 matches 8 bases. The trim removed 6 bases at V and 5 bases at J, leaving 8 bases unmatched. CDR1 KGHSH and CDR2 LQKENI come from the germline V gene. The CDR3 contains 14 residues.